This record concerns one TCR beta chain sequence. The target antigen is unknown. The entry originates in a study of OX40 agonist ivuxolimab in advanced cancers. Study as a whole: Administration of intravenous ivuxolimab to patients occurred every 2 weeks at 0.01 to 10 mg/kg.

Libraries were prepared by immunoSEQ multiplex PCR; TCRdb keeps only in-frame clonotypes and omits some of them. The sample contains tens of thousands of clones, around 82% of which appear only once. Germline CDR1 SGHDT, CDR2 YYEEEE. The trim removed 3 bases at V and 4 bases at J, leaving 5 bases unmatched. The CDR3 contains 14 residues. Regarding the study as a whole: Nonresponders, in some cases, also had low normalized T-cell clonal expansion. On average, CD8+ T cells had more expanded clones than CD4+.

The rearrangement uses TRBV5-6 and TRBJ2-3; TRBD1 agrees at 7 bases. This material consisted of CD4+ or CD8+ T cells sorted from blood, taken in a trial of the OX40 agonist ivuxolimab. The TCR comes from an adult with an advanced solid tumor such as melanoma, head and neck, liver or kidney cancer. The chain's CDR3 is CASSSRTGADTQYF. CDR3 DNA sequence: TGTGCCAGCAGCTCCCGGACAGGCGCAGATACGCAGTATTTT.